Given below is one T cell receptor beta chain in context. From the 5' RACE reads, TCRdb called clonotypes with MiXCR, one entry per CDR3 protein. The data contain under 650,000 distinct CDR3 sequences, roughly 17% of them singletons. This sample is drawn from a study of T-cell memory formation after mild COVID-19. V dropped 6 bases and J dropped 4; count of bases not matched to a gene: 5. The germline CDR1 and CDR2 sequences are MNHEY and SVGEGT. CDR3 length: 13 residues. The specimen was PBMCs or a T cell subset sorted from them (not recorded which). This chain links TRBV6-2 or TRBV6-3 with TRBJ2-5, with TRBD1 matching over 7 bases. The TCR originated in an adult woman who had mild COVID-19 (a few samples of this study predate the infection). Cell type and time point are not known. CDR3 coding DNA: TGTGCCAGCAGGCTACAGGGGCGAGAGACCCAGTACTTC. Its translation: CASRLQGRETQYF.